The following is a T cell receptor beta chain sequence with its context. The antigen remains undetermined. The method was immunoSEQ multiplex PCR; TCRdb's version includes in-frame clones alone and lacks a portion of them. Here the sample spans about 2 million clones, approximately 94% being singletons. These data belong to a study of shared clonotypes between healthy human individuals. Study details: Per-donor plates numbered three CD4 naive, three CD4 memory, two CD8 naive and one CD8 memory.

Study outcomes and limitations: For naive CD4 cells, 4% to 6% of clonotypes were shared across a handful of donors.

The V end lost 8 bases, the J end lost 0 bases, and 11 bases lay between the germline ends. Germline CDR1 reads MNHNS; CDR2 reads SASEGT. This CDR3 is 14 amino acids long. Naive CD8 populations comprised CD45RO-negative cells positively selected for CCR7, excluding terminally differentiated effector memory CD45RA+ cells. Sequencing was carried out using naive CD8+ T cells sorted from blood. The source is a man aged 18 to 35 in good health. The J gene is TRBJ2-1, the V gene TRBV6-1; D is unresolved. DNA of the CDR3: TGTGCCAGCCTACCGGGTCACTCCTACAATGAGCAGTTCTTC. As protein: CASLPGHSYNEQFF.